This TCR beta chain emerged from a study of T cells after posttransplantation cyclophosphamide. Study-wide findings and caveats: Donor-recipient repertoire similarity was low at 1-2 months, rising over year one. Skin or GI-infiltrating T cells shared few TRB sequences with blood. Recipient CMV seropositivity and CMV reactivation strongly tracked TRB clonality.

Concerning this clone: No antigen is known for it.

J gave up 6 bases and V 5 bases, and 20 bases lay outside the gene matches. The CDR3 is made up of 18 amino acids. Germline lookup yields CDR1 PRHDT and CDR2 FYEKMQ (reference sequence). Cyclophosphamide on days +3 and +4 followed busulfan-fludarabine conditioning and a marrow graft. Profiling relied on immunoSEQ multiplex PCR, and the TCRdb table lists in-frame clones only, not all of them. Here the sample spans about 20,000 clones, roughly 87% being singletons. This receptor was obtained from a female patient between 40 and 50 years old who received an allogeneic stem cell transplant from a related donor, was CMV-positive, and had no GVHD. The T cells may come from the graft donor. The chain uses TRBV13 and TRBJ2-3; 7 nucleotides match TRBD2. This specimen consisted of PBMCs, obtained after allogeneic stem cell transplant with posttransplant cyclophosphamide. CDR3 nucleotides: TGTGCCAGCAGCCCCCCTTGGGAGGGATCAGTCGGGCGTGATACGCAGTATTTT. Amino acid sequence: CASSPPWEGSVGRDTQYF.